The rows below give T cell receptor beta chains drawn from one sample of a study of a mutant IDH1 vaccine in newly diagnosed glioma. Method: immunoSEQ multiplex PCR; TCRdb's copy keeps in-frame clones and lacks some. Among about 94,000 clones listed, just under 90% were seen once. Their antigens are not known. The sample in question was PBMCs, obtained from a glioma patient whose treatment included an IDH1 peptide vaccine. These receptors all stem from a woman aged 50 to 65 with glioma. CDR3s include the opening cysteine and the closing phenylalanine or tryptophan. The D gene is left open where the match is weak. For some rows the clone size is stated as once, few or many, or as a class when expanded; others skip it.

D	J	V	size	CDR3	DNA
NA	TRBJ1-5	TRBV19	NA	CASSISGGDVQPQHF	TGTGCCAGTAGTATTTCTGGCGGCGATGTTCAGCCCCAGCATTTT
TRBD1	TRBJ1-6	TRBV5-1	once	CASSSRGQGTNSPLHF	TGCGCCAGCAGCTCACGAGGACAGGGGACTAATTCACCCCTCCACTTT
NA	TRBJ2-6	TRBV5-5	NA	CASSLAPSGANVLTF	TGTGCCAGCAGCTTGGCGCCTTCTGGGGCCAACGTCCTGACTTTC
NA	TRBJ2-7	TRBV14	NA	CASAWQGSYEQYF	TGTGCCAGTGCCTGGCAGGGAAGTTACGAGCAGTACTTC
NA	TRBJ2-1	TRBV19	NA	CASSIIGAYNEQFF	TGTGCCAGTAGTATAATCGGGGCTTACAATGAGCAGTTCTTC
TRBD1	TRBJ2-2	TRBV6-1	NA	CASLTGANTGELFF	TGTGCCAGCCTGACAGGGGCGAACACCGGGGAGCTGTTTTTT
NA	TRBJ2-7	TRBV25-1	NA	CASSHTSGAGYEQYF	TGTGCCAGCAGTCACACCTCAGGTGCGGGCTACGAGCAGTACTTC
TRBD1	TRBJ2-5	TRBV6-1	NA	CASSEPGQGAETQYF	TGTGCCAGCAGTGAACCGGGACAGGGAGCAGAGACCCAGTACTTC
NA	TRBJ2-1	TRBV6-1	NA	CASGSALYNEQFF	TGTGCCAGCGGGTCAGCGTTGTACAATGAGCAGTTCTTC
NA	TRBJ2-3	TRBV18	NA	CASSPTISTDTQYF	TGTGCCAGCTCACCAACTATTAGCACAGATACGCAGTATTTT
NA	TRBJ1-4	TRBV2	NA	CASKSGLLRYGEKLFF	TGTGCCAGCAAATCGGGACTACTAAGATACGGTGAAAAACTGTTTTTT
NA	TRBJ1-1	TRBV30	few	CAWSPESLTAFF	TGTGCCTGGAGTCCCGAGAGTCTTACGGCTTTCTTT
TRBD1	TRBJ1-5	TRBV30	NA	CAWTRGGQGRNQPQHF	TGTGCCTGGACCCGAGGTGGACAGGGGAGGAATCAGCCCCAGCATTTT
TRBD2	TRBJ2-2	TRBV6-6	NA	CASSQTSGGTGELFF	TGTGCCAGCAGTCAGACTAGCGGGGGTACCGGGGAGCTGTTTTTT
NA	TRBJ2-2	TRBV9	NA	CASSVVGGTGELFF	TGTGCCAGCAGCGTAGTGGGGGGCACCGGGGAGCTGTTTTTT
TRBD2	TRBJ2-4	TRBV10-1	NA	CASSGGRGTKNIQYF	TGCGCCAGCAGTGGCGGGAGGGGAACCAAAAACATTCAGTACTTC
NA	TRBJ1-1	TRBV5-6	NA	CASRPQQGSEAFF	TGTGCCAGCAGACCTCAGCAGGGATCTGAAGCTTTCTTT
NA	TRBJ2-7	TRBV7-6	NA	CASSPDQGTYEQYF	TGTGCCAGCAGCCCAGATCAGGGTACCTACGAGCAGTACTTC